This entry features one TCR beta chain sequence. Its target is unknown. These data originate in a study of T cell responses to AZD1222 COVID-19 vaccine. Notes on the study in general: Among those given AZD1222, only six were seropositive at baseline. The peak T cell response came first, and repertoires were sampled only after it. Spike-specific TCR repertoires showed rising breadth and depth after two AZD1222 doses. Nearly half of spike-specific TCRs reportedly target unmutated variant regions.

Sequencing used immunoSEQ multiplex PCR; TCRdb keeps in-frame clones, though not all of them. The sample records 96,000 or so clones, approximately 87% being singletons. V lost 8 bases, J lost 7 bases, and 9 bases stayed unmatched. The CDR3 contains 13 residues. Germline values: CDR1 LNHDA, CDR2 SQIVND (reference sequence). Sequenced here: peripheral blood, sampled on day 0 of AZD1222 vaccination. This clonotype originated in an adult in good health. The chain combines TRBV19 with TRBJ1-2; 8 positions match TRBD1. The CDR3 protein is CASGPDQGAGYTF. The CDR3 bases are TGTGCCAGTGGTCCCGATCAGGGGGCTGGCTACACCTTC.